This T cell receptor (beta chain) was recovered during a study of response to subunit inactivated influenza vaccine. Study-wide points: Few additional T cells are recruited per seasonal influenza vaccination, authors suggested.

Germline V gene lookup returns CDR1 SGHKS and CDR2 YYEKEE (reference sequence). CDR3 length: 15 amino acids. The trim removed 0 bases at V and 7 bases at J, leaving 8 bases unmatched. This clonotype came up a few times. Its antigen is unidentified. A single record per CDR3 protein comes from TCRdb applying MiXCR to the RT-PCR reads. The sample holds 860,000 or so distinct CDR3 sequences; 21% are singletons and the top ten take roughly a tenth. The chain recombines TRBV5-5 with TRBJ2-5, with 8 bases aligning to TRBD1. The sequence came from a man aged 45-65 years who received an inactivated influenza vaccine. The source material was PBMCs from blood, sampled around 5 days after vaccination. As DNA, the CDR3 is TGTGCCAGCAGCTTGGGGACAGGGACTGAGGGGACCCAGTACTTC. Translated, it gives CASSLGTGTEGTQYF.